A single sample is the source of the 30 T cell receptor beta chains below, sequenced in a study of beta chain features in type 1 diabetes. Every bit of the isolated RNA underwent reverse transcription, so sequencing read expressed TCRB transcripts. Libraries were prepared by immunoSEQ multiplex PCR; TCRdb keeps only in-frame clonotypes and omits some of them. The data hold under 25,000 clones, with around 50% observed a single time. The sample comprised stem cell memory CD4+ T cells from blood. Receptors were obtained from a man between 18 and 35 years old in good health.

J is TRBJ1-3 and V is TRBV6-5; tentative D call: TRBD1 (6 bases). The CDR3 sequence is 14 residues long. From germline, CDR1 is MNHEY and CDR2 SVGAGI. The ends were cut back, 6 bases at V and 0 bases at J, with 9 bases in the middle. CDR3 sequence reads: CASSGQSSGNTIYF. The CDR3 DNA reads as TGTGCCAGCAGCGGACAGTCCTCTGGAAACACCATATATTTT.

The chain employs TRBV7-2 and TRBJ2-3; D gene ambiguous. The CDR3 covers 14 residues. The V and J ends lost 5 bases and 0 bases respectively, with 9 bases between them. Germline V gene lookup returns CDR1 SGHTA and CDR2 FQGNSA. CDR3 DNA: TGTGCCAGCAGCCCTCTACAGAGCACAGATACGCAGTATTTT. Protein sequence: CASSPLQSTDTQYF.

The CDR3 protein is CSAGVPYEQYF. In DNA form, the CDR3 reads TGCAGTGCAGGGGTCCCCTACGAGCAGTACTTC. This chain links TRBV20-1 with TRBJ2-7, with D tentatively TRBD1 (5 bases). The CDR3 has 11 residues. The V end lost 6 bases, the J end lost 2 bases, and 8 bases lay between the germline ends. The germline CDR1 and CDR2 sequences are DFQATT and SNEGSKA (reference sequence).

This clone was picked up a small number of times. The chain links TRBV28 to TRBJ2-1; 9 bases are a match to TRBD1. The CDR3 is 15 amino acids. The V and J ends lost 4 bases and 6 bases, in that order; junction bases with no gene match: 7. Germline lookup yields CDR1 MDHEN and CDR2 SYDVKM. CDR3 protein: CASSSRTGVSNEQFF. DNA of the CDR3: TGTGCCAGCAGTTCCCGGACAGGGGTCAGCAATGAGCAGTTCTTC.

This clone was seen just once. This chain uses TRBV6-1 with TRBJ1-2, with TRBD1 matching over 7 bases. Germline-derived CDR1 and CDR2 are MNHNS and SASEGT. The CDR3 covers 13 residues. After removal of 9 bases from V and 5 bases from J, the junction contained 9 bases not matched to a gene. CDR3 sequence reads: CASAGTAPYGYTF. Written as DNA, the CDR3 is TGTGCCAGTGCCGGGACAGCACCTTATGGCTACACCTTC.

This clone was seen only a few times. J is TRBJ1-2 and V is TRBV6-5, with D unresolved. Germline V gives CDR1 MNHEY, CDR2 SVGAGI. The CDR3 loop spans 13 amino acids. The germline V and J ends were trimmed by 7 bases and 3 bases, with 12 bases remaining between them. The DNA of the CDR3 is TGTGCCAGCACCACGGGAGAGTACTATGGCTACACCTTC. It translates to CASTTGEYYGYTF.

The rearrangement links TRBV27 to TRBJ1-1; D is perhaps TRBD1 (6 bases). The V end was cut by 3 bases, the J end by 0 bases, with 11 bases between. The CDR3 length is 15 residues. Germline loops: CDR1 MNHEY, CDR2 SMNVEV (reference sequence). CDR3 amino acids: CASSFTGTMNTEAFF. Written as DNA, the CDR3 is TGTGCCAGCAGTTTCACAGGGACCATGAACACTGAAGCTTTCTTT.

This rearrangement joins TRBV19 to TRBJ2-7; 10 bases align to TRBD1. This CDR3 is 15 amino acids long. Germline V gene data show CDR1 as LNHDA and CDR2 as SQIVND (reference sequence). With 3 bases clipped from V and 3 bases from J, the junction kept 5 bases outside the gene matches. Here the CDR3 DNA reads TGTGCCAGTAGTATTACCGGGACAGGGGTCTACGAGCAGTACTTC. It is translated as CASSITGTGVYEQYF.

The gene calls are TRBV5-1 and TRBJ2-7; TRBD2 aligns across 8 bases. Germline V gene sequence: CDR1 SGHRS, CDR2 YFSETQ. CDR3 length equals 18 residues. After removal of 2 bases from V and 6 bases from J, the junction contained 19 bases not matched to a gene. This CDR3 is CASSFTKSGGPTIVEQYF. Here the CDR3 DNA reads TGCGCCAGCAGCTTCACAAAGAGCGGGGGACCGACCATCGTCGAGCAGTACTTC.

The CDR3 is CASSRPEEDTEAFF. In DNA, the CDR3 is TGCGCCAGCAGCCGACCCGAGGAGGACACTGAAGCTTTCTTT. The rearrangement uses TRBV5-1 and TRBJ1-1; D remains unclear. The CDR3 extends over 14 amino acids. Per the germline V gene, CDR1 is SGHRS and CDR2 is YFSETQ. Trimming took 4 bases from V and 3 from J, leaving 13 bases between them.

CDR3 region: CASSSGAGELFF. The CDR3 region has the DNA TGTGCCAGCAGTTCAGGGGCCGGGGAGCTGTTTTTT. The J gene is TRBJ2-2, the V gene TRBV28; weak D call: TRBD1 (6 bases). Trimming left V 4 bases short and J 6 bases short, with 6 bases between. Germline V CDR1 and CDR2: MDHEN, SYDVKM. The CDR3 covers 12 residues.

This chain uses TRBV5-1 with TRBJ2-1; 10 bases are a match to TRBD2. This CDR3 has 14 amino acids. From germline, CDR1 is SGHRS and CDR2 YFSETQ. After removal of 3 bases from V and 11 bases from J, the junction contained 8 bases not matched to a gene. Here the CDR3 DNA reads TGCGCCAGCAGCTCCCAACGAGCGGGAGGGCAGCAGTTCTTC. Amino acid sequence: CASSSQRAGGQQFF.

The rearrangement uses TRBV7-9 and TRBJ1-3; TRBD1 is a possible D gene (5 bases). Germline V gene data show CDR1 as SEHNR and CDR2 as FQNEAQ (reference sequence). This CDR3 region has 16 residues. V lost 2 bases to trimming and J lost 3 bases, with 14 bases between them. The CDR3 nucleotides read TGTGCCAGCAGCTTAAACAGTGGGGGACTTGGAAACACCATATATTTT. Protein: CASSLNSGGLGNTIYF.

CDR3 DNA: TGTGCCAGCAGCACGTTCCGGGACTTTTACGAGCAGTACTTC. The encoded protein is CASSTFRDFYEQYF. The chain is built from TRBV7-2 and TRBJ2-7, with a weak D call TRBD2 (6 bases). Germline values: CDR1 SGHTA, CDR2 FQGNSA. CDR3 length: 14 residues. The V and J ends lost 5 bases and 4 bases respectively, with 15 bases between them.

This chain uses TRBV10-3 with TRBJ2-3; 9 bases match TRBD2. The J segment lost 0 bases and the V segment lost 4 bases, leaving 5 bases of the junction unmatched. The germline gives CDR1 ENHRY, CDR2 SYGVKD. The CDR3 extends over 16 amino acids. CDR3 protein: CAISGSGRPSTDTQYF. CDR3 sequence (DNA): TGTGCCATCAGTGGGAGCGGGAGGCCTAGCACAGATACGCAGTATTTT.

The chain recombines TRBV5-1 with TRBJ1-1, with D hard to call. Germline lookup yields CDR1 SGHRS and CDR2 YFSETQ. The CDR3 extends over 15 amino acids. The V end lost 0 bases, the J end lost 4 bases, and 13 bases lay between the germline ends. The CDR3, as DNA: TGCGCCAGCAGCTTGGGGCCGGGTCGGGGCACTGAAGCTTTCTTT. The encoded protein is CASSLGPGRGTEAFF.

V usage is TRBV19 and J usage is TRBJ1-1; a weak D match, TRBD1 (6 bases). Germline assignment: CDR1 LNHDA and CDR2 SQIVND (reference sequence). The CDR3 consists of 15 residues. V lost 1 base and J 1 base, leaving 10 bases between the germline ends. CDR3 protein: CASSIVTGSNTEAFF. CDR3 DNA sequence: TGTGCCAGTAGTATAGTTACAGGGTCGAACACTGAAGCTTTCTTT.

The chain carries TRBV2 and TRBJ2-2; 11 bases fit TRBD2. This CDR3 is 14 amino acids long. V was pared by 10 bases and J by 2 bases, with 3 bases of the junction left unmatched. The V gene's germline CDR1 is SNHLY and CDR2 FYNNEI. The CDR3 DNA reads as TGTGCCAAGGGACTAGCGGCTAACACCGGGGAGCTGTTTTTT. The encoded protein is CAKGLAANTGELFF. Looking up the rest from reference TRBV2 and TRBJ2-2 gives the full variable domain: EPEVTQTPSHQVTQMGQEVILRCVPISNHLYFYWYRQILGQKVEFLVSFYNNEISEKSEIFDDQFSVERPDGSNFTLKIRSTKLEDSAMYFCAKGLAANTGELFFGEGSRLTVL.

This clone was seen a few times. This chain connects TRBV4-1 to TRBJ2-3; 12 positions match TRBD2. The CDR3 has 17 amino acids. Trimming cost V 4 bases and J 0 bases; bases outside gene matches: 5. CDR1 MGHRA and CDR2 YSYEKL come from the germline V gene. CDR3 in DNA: TGCGCCAGCAGCCTTCGACTAGCGGGGGTCAGCACAGATACGCAGTATTTT. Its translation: CASSLRLAGVSTDTQYF.

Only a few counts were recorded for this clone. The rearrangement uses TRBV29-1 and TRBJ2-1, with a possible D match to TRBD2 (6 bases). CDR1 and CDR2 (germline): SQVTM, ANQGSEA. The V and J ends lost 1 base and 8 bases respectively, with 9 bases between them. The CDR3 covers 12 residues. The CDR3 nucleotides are TGCAGCGTTGAAGGACTAGTGGATGAGCAGTTCTTC. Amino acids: CSVEGLVDEQFF.

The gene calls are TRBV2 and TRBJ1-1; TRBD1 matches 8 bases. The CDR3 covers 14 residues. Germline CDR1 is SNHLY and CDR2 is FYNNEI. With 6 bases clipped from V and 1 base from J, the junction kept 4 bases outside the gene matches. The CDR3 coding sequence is TGTGCCAGCAGATCGACAGGGGCGAACACTGAAGCTTTCTTT. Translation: CASRSTGANTEAFF.

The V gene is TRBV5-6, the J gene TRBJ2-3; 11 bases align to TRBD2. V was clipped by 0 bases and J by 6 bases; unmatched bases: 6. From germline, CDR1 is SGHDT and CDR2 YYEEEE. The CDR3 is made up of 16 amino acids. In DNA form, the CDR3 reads TGTGCCAGCAGCTTGGGGACTAGCGGGTGGGTGGATACGCAGTATTTT. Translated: CASSLGTSGWVDTQYF.

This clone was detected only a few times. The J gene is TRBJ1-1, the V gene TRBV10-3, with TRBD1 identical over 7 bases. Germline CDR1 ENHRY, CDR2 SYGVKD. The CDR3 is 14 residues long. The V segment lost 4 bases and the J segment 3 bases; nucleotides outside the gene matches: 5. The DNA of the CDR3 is TGTGCCATCAGTGCCGGACAGGTGGACACTGAAGCTTTCTTT. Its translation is CAISAGQVDTEAFF.

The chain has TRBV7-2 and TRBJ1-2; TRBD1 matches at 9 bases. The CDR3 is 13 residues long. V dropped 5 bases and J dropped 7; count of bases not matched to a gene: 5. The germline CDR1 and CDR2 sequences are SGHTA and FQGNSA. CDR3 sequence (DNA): TGTGCCAGCAGCCTACGGACAGGGGTTGGCTACACCTTC. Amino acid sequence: CASSLRTGVGYTF.

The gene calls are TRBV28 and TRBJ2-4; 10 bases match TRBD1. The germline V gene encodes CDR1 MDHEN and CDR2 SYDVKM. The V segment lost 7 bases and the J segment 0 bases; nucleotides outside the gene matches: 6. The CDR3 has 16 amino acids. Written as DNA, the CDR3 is TGTGCCAGCATCCCCGGGACAGGGGTAGCCAAAAACATTCAGTACTTC. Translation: CASIPGTGVAKNIQYF. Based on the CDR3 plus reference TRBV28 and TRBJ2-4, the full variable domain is DVKVTQSSRYLVKRTGEKVFLECVQDMDHENMFWYRQDPGLGLRLIYFSYDVKMKEKGDIPEGYSVSREKKERFSLILESASTNQTSMYLCASIPGTGVAKNIQYFGAGTRLSVL.

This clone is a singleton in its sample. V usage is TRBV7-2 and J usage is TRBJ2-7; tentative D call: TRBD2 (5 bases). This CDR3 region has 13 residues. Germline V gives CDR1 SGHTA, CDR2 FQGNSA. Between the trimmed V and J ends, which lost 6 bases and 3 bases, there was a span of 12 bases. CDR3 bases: TGTGCCAGCAGTGCCGGGGTGGGCTACGAGCAGTACTTC. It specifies CASSAGVGYEQYF. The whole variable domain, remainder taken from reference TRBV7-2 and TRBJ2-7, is GAGVSQSPSNKVTEKGKDVELRCDPISGHTALYWYRQSLGQGLEFLIYFQGNSAPDKSGLPSDRFSAERTGGSVSTLTIQRTQQEDSAVYLCASSAGVGYEQYFGPGTRLTVT.

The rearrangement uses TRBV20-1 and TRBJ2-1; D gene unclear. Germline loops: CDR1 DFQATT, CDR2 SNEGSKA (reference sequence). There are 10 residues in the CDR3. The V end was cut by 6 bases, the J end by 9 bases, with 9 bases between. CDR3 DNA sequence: TGCAGTGCCCCTAGGATTGAGCAGTTCTTC. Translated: CSAPRIEQFF.

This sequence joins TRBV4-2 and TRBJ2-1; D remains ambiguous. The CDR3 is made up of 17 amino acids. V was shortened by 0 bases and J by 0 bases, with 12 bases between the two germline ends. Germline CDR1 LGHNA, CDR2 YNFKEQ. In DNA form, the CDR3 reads TGTGCCAGCAGCCAAGAAACCGCTCTTAGCTCCTACAATGAGCAGTTCTTC. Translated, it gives CASSQETALSSYNEQFF.

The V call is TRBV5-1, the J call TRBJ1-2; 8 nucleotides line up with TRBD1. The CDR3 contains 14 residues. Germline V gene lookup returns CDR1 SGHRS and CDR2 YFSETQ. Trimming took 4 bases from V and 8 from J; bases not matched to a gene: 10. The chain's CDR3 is CASSETGTGGGYTF. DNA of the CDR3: TGCGCCAGCAGCGAGACCGGGACAGGAGGCGGCTACACCTTC.

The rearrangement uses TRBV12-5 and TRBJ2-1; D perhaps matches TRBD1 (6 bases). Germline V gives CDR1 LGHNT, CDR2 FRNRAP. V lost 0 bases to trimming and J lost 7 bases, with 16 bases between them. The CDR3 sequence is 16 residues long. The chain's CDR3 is CASGLVLTGLLNEQFF. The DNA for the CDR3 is TGTGCTAGTGGTTTGGTACTAACAGGGTTATTGAATGAGCAGTTCTTC. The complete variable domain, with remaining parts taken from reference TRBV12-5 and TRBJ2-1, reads DARVTQTPRHKVTEMGQEVTMRCQPILGHNTVFWYRQTMMQGLELLAYFRNRAPLDDSGMPKDRFSAEMPDATLATLKIQPSEPRDSAVYFCASGLVLTGLLNEQFFGPGTRLTVL.